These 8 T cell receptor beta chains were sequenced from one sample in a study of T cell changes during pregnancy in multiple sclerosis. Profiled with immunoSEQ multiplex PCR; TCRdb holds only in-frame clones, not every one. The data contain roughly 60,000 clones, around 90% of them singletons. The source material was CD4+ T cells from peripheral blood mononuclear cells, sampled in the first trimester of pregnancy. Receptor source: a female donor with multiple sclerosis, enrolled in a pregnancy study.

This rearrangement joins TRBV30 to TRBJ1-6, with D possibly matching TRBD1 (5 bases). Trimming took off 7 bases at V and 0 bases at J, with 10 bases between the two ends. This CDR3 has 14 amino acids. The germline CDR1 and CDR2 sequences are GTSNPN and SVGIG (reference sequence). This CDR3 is CAYTGVSYNSPLHF. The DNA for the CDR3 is TGTGCCTATACAGGAGTCTCCTATAATTCACCCCTCCACTTT.

The CDR3 region is CASSLALGDQPQHF. The CDR3, as DNA: TGTGCCAGCAGCTTAGCGCTAGGGGATCAGCCCCAGCATTTT. This sequence joins TRBV7-2 and TRBJ1-5, with D possibly TRBD1 on 5 matching bases. The CDR3 covers 14 residues. Germline loops: CDR1 SGHTA, CDR2 FQGNSA. V lost 0 bases and J 5 bases, leaving 8 bases between the germline ends. Full variable domain (remainder filled in from reference TRBV7-2 and TRBJ1-5): GAGVSQSPSNKVTEKGKDVELRCDPISGHTALYWYRQSLGQGLEFLIYFQGNSAPDKSGLPSDRFSAERTGGSVSTLTIQRTQQEDSAVYLCASSLALGDQPQHFGDGTRLSIL.

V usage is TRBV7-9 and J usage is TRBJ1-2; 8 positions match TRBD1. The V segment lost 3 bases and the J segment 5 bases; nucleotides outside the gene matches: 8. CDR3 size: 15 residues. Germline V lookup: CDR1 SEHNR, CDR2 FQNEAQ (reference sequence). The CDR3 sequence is CASSFADRESYGYTF. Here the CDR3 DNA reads TGTGCCAGCAGCTTCGCGGACAGGGAGAGTTATGGCTACACCTTC.

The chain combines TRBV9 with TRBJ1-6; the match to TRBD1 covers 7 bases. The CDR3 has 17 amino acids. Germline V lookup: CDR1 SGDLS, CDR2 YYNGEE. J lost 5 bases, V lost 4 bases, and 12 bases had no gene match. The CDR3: CASSPGQVASHNSPLHF. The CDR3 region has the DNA TGTGCCAGCAGCCCCGGACAGGTCGCATCCCATAATTCACCCCTCCACTTT.

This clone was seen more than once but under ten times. The CDR3 region is CASRRVGAKNIQYF. The DNA for the CDR3 is TGTGCCAGCAGACGGGTGGGTGCCAAAAACATTCAGTACTTC. The chain is built from TRBV6-1 and TRBJ2-4; D is unresolved. With 6 bases removed from V and 1 base from J, the gap between germline ends came to 10 bases. The CDR3 is 14 residues long. The germline V gene has CDR1 MNHNS and CDR2 SASEGT.

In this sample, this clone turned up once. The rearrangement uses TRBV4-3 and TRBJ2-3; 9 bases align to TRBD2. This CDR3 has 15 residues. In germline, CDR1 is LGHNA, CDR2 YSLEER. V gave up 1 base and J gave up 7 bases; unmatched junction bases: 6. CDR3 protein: CASSQGGGGANTQYF. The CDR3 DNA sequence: TGCGCCAGCAGCCAAGGAGGCGGGGGGGCGAATACGCAGTATTTT.

CDR3 DNA: TGTGCCAGCAGCTTAGCCCTAGGGCGGGGGGACAATGAGCAGTTCTTC. This gives the protein CASSLALGRGDNEQFF. The chain combines TRBV7-8 with TRBJ2-1, with TRBD2 matching over 8 bases. CDR1 is SGHVS, CDR2 FQNEAQ, per germline. This CDR3 contains 16 residues. After removal of 0 bases from V and 5 bases from J, the junction contained 6 bases not matched to a gene.

CDR3 sequence: CASSPATFDRAWEQYF. CDR3 bases: TGTGCCAGCAGTCCCGCCACCTTCGACAGGGCTTGGGAGCAGTACTTC. The V call is TRBV27, the J call TRBJ2-7; 7 bases are a match to TRBD1. J gave up 7 bases and V 5 bases, and 17 bases lay outside the gene matches. Germline V lookup: CDR1 MNHEY, CDR2 SMNVEV (reference sequence). The CDR3 consists of 16 residues.